There are many counts of the clone carrying this TCR beta chain. Its specificity is unknown. TCRdb fed the 5' RACE reads into MiXCR, producing one record per CDR3 protein. The sample yields 60,000 to 85,000 distinct CDR3 sequences, approximately 5% seen once. The record originates from a study of neurological immune-mediated disorders. The wider study: Relapsing-remitting disease affected about 30, and secondary progressive 3, of roughly 34 multiple sclerosis patients.

The length of the CDR3 is 15 residues. V lost 3 bases and J 4 bases, leaving 16 bases between the germline ends. The germline gives CDR1 SGHDT, CDR2 YYEEEE. Study observations and caveats: When grouped phylogenetically, the repertoires of 18 of the 34 multiple sclerosis patients fell together in one related-CDR3 cluster, which is a possible signature.

Input material: PBMCs. The source is an older woman with multiple sclerosis. The V and J genes are TRBV5-6 and TRBJ1-1, with D tentatively TRBD1 (5 bases). The CDR3 bases are TGTGCCAGCAGCTGGGCTCAGGGTTGGAGCACTGAAGCTTTCTTT. Amino acid sequence: CASSWAQGWSTEAFF.